The 3 T cell receptor beta chains in this list originate from one sample, sequenced in a study of T cells after yellow fever vaccination. TCRdb re-analysed the 5' RACE reads in MiXCR, keeping a single row per CDR3 protein. The sample holds a few hundred thousand distinct CDR3 sequences, 15% to 20% seen once. The sample in question was PBMCs, obtained before the yellow fever booster vaccination. Source of these receptors: a man younger than 30 who received the YFV17D yellow fever vaccine.

V and J are TRBV27 and TRBJ2-5, with D perhaps TRBD2 (6 bases). The CDR3 covers 14 residues. The ends were cut back, 5 bases at V and 7 bases at J, with 17 bases in the middle. Germline V lookup: CDR1 MNHEY, CDR2 SMNVEV (reference sequence). DNA for the CDR3: TGTGCCAGCAGTCCAAGGGACTGGGTGGGGACCCAGTACTTC. Amino acids: CASSPRDWVGTQYF.

In nucleotides, the CDR3 is TGTGCCATACAAGCAACTAGCGGGGGGTACAATGAGCAGTTCTTC. Translating it yields CAIQATSGGYNEQFF. V and J are TRBV10-3 and TRBJ2-1; 12 bases map to TRBD2. With 9 bases clipped from V and 4 bases from J, the junction kept 7 bases outside the gene matches. The length of the CDR3 is 15 residues. From germline, CDR1 is ENHRY and CDR2 SYGVKD.

This chain uses TRBV18 with TRBJ2-1, with D perhaps TRBD1 (5 bases). V was clipped by 3 bases and J by 8 bases, with 17 bases between them. The CDR3 totals 15 residues. Germline loops: CDR1 KGHSH, CDR2 LQKENI. CDR3 loop: CASSPWQGVFYEQFF. The CDR3 DNA is TGTGCCAGCTCACCGTGGCAGGGCGTCTTTTATGAGCAGTTCTTC.